This TCR beta chain is drawn from a study of T cells in Graves' hyperthyroidism and ophthalmopathy. Lactation, pregnancy, other autoimmune disease or uncontrolled infection led to exclusion of patients. Diagnostic decisions used clinical symptoms, serum thyroxine and TRAb, thyroid ultrasound and orbital computed tomography. Fresh peripheral blood, around 9.2 ml of it, supplied the PBMCs. Authors of the study amplified TCR beta CDR3 regions from RNA transcripts. The HTBI primer set served for first-round RT-PCR of the TCR CDR3. One entry per CDR3 protein results from TCRdb running MiXCR on the multiplex PCR reads. The sample holds approximately 530,000 distinct CDR3 sequences, around 20% seen once. This clonotype was counted a few times. Its specificity is unknown. General study points: The model identified upcoming ophthalmopathy a median around 6 months ahead of onset.

Germline loops: CDR1 LNHNV, CDR2 YYDKDF (reference sequence). CDR3 size: 14 residues. The germline V and J ends were trimmed by 4 bases and 3 bases, with 10 bases remaining between them. This rearrangement joins TRBV15 to TRBJ1-5; D remains ambiguous. Source material: blood. This TCR was recovered from a middle-aged man with Graves' ophthalmopathy. CDR3 DNA: TGTGCCACCAGCAAATACCGGGACAATCAGCCCCAGCATTTT. It encodes CATSKYRDNQPQHF. The whole variable domain, remainder taken from reference TRBV15 and TRBJ1-5, is DAMVIQNPRYQVTQFGKPVTLSCSQTLNHNVMYWYQQKSSQAPKLLFHYYDKDFNNEADTPDNFQSRRPNTSFCFLDIRSPGLGDTAMYLCATSKYRDNQPQHFGDGTRLSIL.